At least ten counts were recorded for the clone carrying this T cell receptor (beta chain). The antigen is unknown. TCR beta CDR3 amplification from genomic DNA was performed by two-round multiplex PCR. With primers specific to each TRBV and TRBJ gene, the first-round PCR was performed. One entry per CDR3 protein results from TCRdb running MiXCR on the multiplex PCR reads. The table records about 18,000 distinct CDR3 sequences, around 44% of them present only once. These data originate in a study of prognosis after radiotherapy for stage I lung cancer. Study at large: The patients, all with stage I non-small cell lung cancer, were enrolled between early 2018 and early 2019. Findings of the study overall: As reported, TRBV and TRBJ gene usage differed between patients who had metastases and those who did not.

Losses at the gene ends were 4 bases for V and 4 bases for J; bases not matched to a gene: 5. The CDR3 covers 14 residues. The germline gives CDR1 SGHRS, CDR2 YFSETQ. The receptor was isolated from a donor over 45 with non-small cell lung cancer. This chain connects TRBV5-1 to TRBJ2-5; the match to TRBD1 covers 9 bases. Sequencing was performed on PBMCs, taken before or after stereotactic body radiation therapy (not recorded which). The CDR3 sequence: CASSAQGAGETQYF. The CDR3 nucleotides are TGCGCCAGCAGCGCACAGGGGGCGGGAGAGACCCAGTACTTC.